This T cell receptor beta chain is from a study of high-grade serous ovarian cancer treatment subgroups. The study, taken as a whole, reports: Clonal relatedness tracked neoantigen level, and by trend copy number and mutation load.

This clone was seen a few times. What it binds is not known. Assay: immunoSEQ multiplex PCR; the TCRdb copy retains only in-frame clones and omits some. The top ten clones hold about 15% of a sample with 2,000 or so clones, about 66% of them seen once. Tumor samples were obtained before definitive surgery or chemotherapy. V was pared by 5 bases and J by 3 bases, with 14 bases between. Per germline, CDR1 SGHAT and CDR2 FQDESV (reference sequence). The CDR3 is 15 amino acids. The sequence was obtained from a human donor with high-grade serous ovarian cancer. Sequencing input: tumor tissue. This chain connects TRBV11-1 to TRBJ1-3; tentatively, D is TRBD1 (5 bases). CDR3 DNA sequence: TGTGCCAGCAGCCGCCGCCGGGACTATGGAAACACCATATATTTT. Amino acid sequence: CASSRRRDYGNTIYF.